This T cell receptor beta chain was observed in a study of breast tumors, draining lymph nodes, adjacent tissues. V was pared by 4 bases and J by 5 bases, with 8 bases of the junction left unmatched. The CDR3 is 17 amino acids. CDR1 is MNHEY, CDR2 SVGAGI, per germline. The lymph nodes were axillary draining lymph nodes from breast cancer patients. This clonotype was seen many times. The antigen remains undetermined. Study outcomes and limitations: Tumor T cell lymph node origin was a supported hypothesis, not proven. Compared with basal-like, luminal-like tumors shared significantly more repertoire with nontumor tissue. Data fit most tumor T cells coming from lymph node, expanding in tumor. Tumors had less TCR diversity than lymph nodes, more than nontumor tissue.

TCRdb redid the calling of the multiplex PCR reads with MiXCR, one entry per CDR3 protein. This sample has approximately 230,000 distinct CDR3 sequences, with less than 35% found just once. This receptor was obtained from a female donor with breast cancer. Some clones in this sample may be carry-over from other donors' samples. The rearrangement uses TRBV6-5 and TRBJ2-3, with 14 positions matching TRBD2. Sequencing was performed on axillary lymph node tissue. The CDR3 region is CASSSPTSGGAVDTQYF. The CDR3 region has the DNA TGTGCCAGCAGTTCCCCGACTAGCGGGGGGGCCGTAGATACGCAGTATTTT.